The source of this T cell receptor (beta chain) is a study of blood T cell repertoires in COVID-19. On the study more broadly: Acute and convalescent COVID-19 samples came from the United States, Italy and Spain. From T cells, B-cell-depleted T cells, or PBMCs came the material, which was cDNA or gDNA.

Per the original data handling: Amplification from reference gene primers served as the basis for estimated nucleated cell counts. Method: immunoSEQ multiplex PCR; TCRdb's copy keeps in-frame clones and lacks some. That table furnishes V, J and clone size, whereas the DNA furnished D and trimming. The sample includes approximately 110,000 clones, approximately 90% of them seen just once. This CDR3 comprises 14 residues. V was trimmed by 3 bases and J by 5 bases, leaving 12 bases between them. Germline CDR1 is WNHNN and CDR2 is SYGVQD (reference sequence). The chain links TRBV10-1 to TRBJ2-3; tentatively, D is TRBD1 (6 bases). The sample comprised peripheral blood. The receptor's source is a woman aged 50 to 60 with acute or convalescent COVID-19. This chain's CDR3 is CASSDLLGGDTQYF. The CDR3 DNA sequence: TGCGCCAGCAGTGACCTTCTAGGGGGAGATACGCAGTATTTT.